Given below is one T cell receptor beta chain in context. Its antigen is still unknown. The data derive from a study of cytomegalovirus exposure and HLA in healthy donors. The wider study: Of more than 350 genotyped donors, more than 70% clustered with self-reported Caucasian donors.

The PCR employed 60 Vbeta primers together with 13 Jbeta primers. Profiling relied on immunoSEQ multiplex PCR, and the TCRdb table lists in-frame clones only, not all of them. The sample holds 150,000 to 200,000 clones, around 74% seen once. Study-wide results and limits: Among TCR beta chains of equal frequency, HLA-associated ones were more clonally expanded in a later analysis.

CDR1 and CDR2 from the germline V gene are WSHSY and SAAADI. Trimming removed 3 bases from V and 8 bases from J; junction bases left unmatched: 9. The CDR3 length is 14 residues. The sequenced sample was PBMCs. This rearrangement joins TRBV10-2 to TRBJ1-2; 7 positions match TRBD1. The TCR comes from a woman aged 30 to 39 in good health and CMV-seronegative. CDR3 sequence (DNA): TGCGCCAGCAGTGATCTTCAGGGGGTCGAAGGCTACACCTTC. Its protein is CASSDLQGVEGYTF.